This TCR beta chain was identified during a study of shared clonotypes between healthy human individuals. Study-level points and caveats: The study sampled only blood, and tissue repertoires likely differ.

All donors were Caucasian adults living in Nashville, Tennessee. The assay ran at deep level. Clones were read by immunoSEQ multiplex PCR, and TCRdb kept only the in-frame ones, dropping some. Seen here are 2 million to 2.5 million clones, nearly 97% observed once, and the top ten hold approximately 0.13%. In the case of this clone: Its antigen is not known. This same CDR3 is encoded by further DNA sequences in the sample.

Trimming cost V 2 bases and J 1 base, with 8 bases left between them. The CDR3 sequence is 15 residues long. CDR1 is KGHSH and CDR2 is LQKENI in the germline V gene. What was sequenced was naive CD4+ T cells sorted from blood. The subset is: CD45RA+ positively selected. The receptor was derived from a man aged 18 to 30 in good health. V gene TRBV18 combines with J gene TRBJ2-2; D not certain. CDR3 protein: CASSPLAVNTGELFF. Written as DNA, the CDR3 is TGTGCCAGCTCACCATTAGCTGTGAACACCGGGGAGCTGTTTTTT.